These 18 T cell receptor beta chains share one sample of origin, sequenced in a study of blood T cell repertoires in COVID-19. Repertoires were generated with immunoSEQ multiplex PCR, while TCRdb's copy carries only in-frame clones and drops some. Of 370,000 or so clones in the sample, roughly 77% are singletons; the top ten hold more than 1%. The sequenced sample consisted of peripheral blood. The receptors originated from a human donor with acute or convalescent COVID-19. The donor label of this sample is uncertain.

This clone was detected once. The chain carries TRBV27 and TRBJ2-1; TRBD2 might be the D (6 bases). Germline CDR1 reads MNHEY; CDR2 reads SMNVEV (reference sequence). Trimming took off 6 bases at V and 5 bases at J, with 20 bases between the two ends. The CDR3 spans 16 residues. This CDR3 reads CASSSLRGTQNNEQFF. The CDR3, as DNA: TGTGCCAGCAGCTCATTGCGCGGGACCCAAAACAATGAGCAGTTCTTC.

The chain joins TRBV28 to TRBJ1-5; 7 bases match TRBD1. With 7 bases clipped from V and 5 bases from J, the junction kept 11 bases outside the gene matches. In germline, CDR1 is MDHEN, CDR2 SYDVKM. The CDR3 runs to 15 residues. The CDR3 bases are TGTGCCAGCATCAAAGCAGGGGGGTTTTATCAGCCCCAGCATTTT. Translation: CASIKAGGFYQPQHF.

CDR3 region: CASSERGRNTEAFF. CDR3 in DNA: TGTGCCAGCAGCGAGAGGGGGAGGAACACTGAAGCTTTCTTT. The rearrangement joins TRBV16 to TRBJ1-1; TRBD1 is a possible D gene (6 bases). This CDR3 has 14 residues. Germline lookup yields CDR1 KGHSY and CDR2 FQNENV. Trimming took 5 bases from V and 1 from J, leaving 11 bases between them. Full variable domain (outside the CDR3, taken from reference TRBV16 and TRBJ1-1): GEEVAQTPKHLVRGEGQKAKLYCAPIKGHSYVFWYQQVLKNEFKFLISFQNENVFDETGMPKERFSAKCLPNSPCSLEIQATKLEDSAVYFCASSERGRNTEAFFGQGTRLTVV.

This sequence joins TRBV27 and TRBJ1-1; 7 nucleotides line up with TRBD1. Germline trimming cut 6 bases from V and 5 bases from J; bases unmatched to any gene: 9. Germline values: CDR1 MNHEY, CDR2 SMNVEV (reference sequence). The CDR3 totals 14 residues. The chain's CDR3 is CASSRQGVTTEAFF. The CDR3 bases are TGTGCCAGCAGCCGACAGGGTGTAACAACTGAAGCTTTCTTT.

This clone appeared once. This sequence joins TRBV2 and TRBJ1-5; D call uncertain. From germline, CDR1 is SNHLY and CDR2 FYNNEI. Trimming took off 8 bases at V and 2 bases at J, with 13 bases between the two ends. This CDR3 is built from 14 residues. Here the CDR3 reads CASRALFGNQPQHF. In nucleotides, the CDR3 is TGTGCCAGCCGCGCCCTTTTCGGCAATCAGCCCCAGCATTTT. The full variable domain, completed using reference TRBV2 and TRBJ1-5, is EPEVTQTPSHQVTQMGQEVILRCVPISNHLYFYWYRQILGQKVEFLVSFYNNEISEKSEIFDDQFSVERPDGSNFTLKIRSTKLEDSAMYFCASRALFGNQPQHFGDGTRLSIL.

This clone was counted only a few times. The genes are TRBV5-4 and TRBJ1-2; 12 nucleotides agree with TRBD1. The junction had 8 bases not matched to a gene; V was cut back by 5 bases and J by 3 bases. Germline CDR1 reads SGHNT; CDR2 reads YYREEE (reference sequence). The CDR3 length is 16 residues. The CDR3: CASRPGGTGGDYGYTF. CDR3 nucleotide sequence: TGTGCCAGCAGGCCGGGAGGGACAGGGGGCGACTATGGCTACACCTTC.

V usage is TRBV2 and J usage is TRBJ2-5, with a possible D match to TRBD1 (5 bases). CDR3 length: 14 residues. The germline V and J ends were trimmed by 6 bases and 1 base, with 12 bases remaining between them. Germline V lookup: CDR1 SNHLY, CDR2 FYNNEI. The CDR3 sequence: CASSDSVFQETQYF. The CDR3 DNA reads TGTGCCAGCAGCGACAGCGTTTTCCAAGAGACCCAGTACTTC.

V gene TRBV30 combines with J gene TRBJ1-4; 7 bases fit TRBD1. Trimming removed 5 bases from V and 7 bases from J; junction bases left unmatched: 7. This CDR3 has 13 residues. In germline, CDR1 is GTSNPN, CDR2 SVGIG (reference sequence). The CDR3 here is CAWSTGMGEKLFF. DNA for the CDR3: TGTGCCTGGTCGACAGGGATGGGTGAAAAACTGTTTTTT.

The V call is TRBV5-5, the J call TRBJ2-7; the D is unclear. The CDR3 has 15 amino acids. V dropped 0 bases and J dropped 4 bases, with 14 bases sitting between them. Germline values: CDR1 SGHKS, CDR2 YYEKEE (reference sequence). The CDR3 loop reads CASSLDPLGLYEQYF. CDR3 DNA sequence: TGTGCCAGCAGCTTGGATCCTCTGGGCCTTTACGAGCAGTACTTC.

The genes are TRBV4-1 and TRBJ2-3, with 10 bases aligning to TRBD2. Germline V gene lookup returns CDR1 MGHRA and CDR2 YSYEKL. V was clipped by 3 bases and J by 4 bases; unmatched bases: 13. The CDR3 sequence is 18 residues long. CDR3 nucleotide sequence: TGCGCCAGCAGCCACCGAATCTCTCTAGCGGGGGTACCAGATACGCAGTATTTT. Protein product: CASSHRISLAGVPDTQYF.

This chain links TRBV18 with TRBJ2-7; 8 bases align to TRBD1. The V and J ends lost 4 bases and 1 base, in that order; junction bases with no gene match: 9. The CDR3 sequence is 16 residues long. CDR1 and CDR2 from the germline V gene are KGHSH and LQKENI. CDR3: CASSLTPGQASYEQYF. CDR3 DNA: TGTGCCAGCTCACTTACACCGGGACAGGCTTCCTACGAGCAGTACTTC.

V is TRBV28 and J is TRBJ2-1, with 7 positions matching TRBD2. Germline V gives CDR1 MDHEN, CDR2 SYDVKM. The CDR3 consists of 15 residues. V was clipped by 7 bases and J by 2 bases; unmatched bases: 8. The CDR3 is CASTWGGLAYNEQFF. The CDR3 coding sequence is TGTGCCAGCACCTGGGGGGGGTTAGCCTACAATGAGCAGTTCTTC.

The J gene is TRBJ1-1, the V gene TRBV28; no reliable D call. The germline gives CDR1 MDHEN, CDR2 SYDVKM. The V gene lost 8 bases and the J gene lost 1 base, with 14 bases spanning the gap. This CDR3 comprises 14 residues. In nucleotides, the CDR3 is TGTGCCAGCCTTCAGTACGGCGGGAACACTGAAGCTTTCTTT. Translating it yields CASLQYGGNTEAFF.

The chain couples TRBV27 to TRBJ1-5; 9 bases line up with TRBD1. V gave up 6 bases and J gave up 0 bases; unmatched junction bases: 12. CDR3 length equals 18 residues. Germline CDR1 and CDR2: MNHEY and SMNVEV (reference sequence). The CDR3 spells CASSRIPGTGFSNQPQHF. For the CDR3, the DNA is TGTGCCAGCAGCCGAATACCCGGGACAGGGTTTAGCAATCAGCCCCAGCATTTT.

The CDR3 nucleotides read TGTGCCAGCAGCCCCTACAGGGGCTCGAACACTGAAGCTTTCTTT. It encodes CASSPYRGSNTEAFF. This sequence joins TRBV9 and TRBJ1-1; 7 nucleotides align to TRBD1. J gave up 1 base and V 4 bases, and 7 bases lay outside the gene matches. In germline, CDR1 is SGDLS, CDR2 YYNGEE. The CDR3 has 15 amino acids.

V is TRBV27 and J is TRBJ2-1; D is unclear. Deletions cut 4 bases from V and 6 bases from J, with 7 bases between. The CDR3 contains 12 residues. From germline, CDR1 is MNHEY and CDR2 SMNVEV (reference sequence). CDR3 nucleotides: TGTGCCAGCAGTTCTAGGATCAATGAGCAGTTCTTC. Its translation is CASSSRINEQFF.

This clone turned up a few times. The V and J genes are TRBV7-6 and TRBJ2-7; the match to TRBD2 covers 7 bases. V was clipped by 1 base and J by 6 bases; unmatched bases: 6. This CDR3 comprises 14 residues. Germline CDR1 SGHVS, CDR2 FNYEAQ. The CDR3 sequence: CASSLETSESEQYF. The CDR3 region has the DNA TGTGCCAGCAGCTTAGAAACTAGCGAGTCCGAGCAGTACTTC. Drawing the rest from reference TRBV7-6 and TRBJ2-7, the complete variable domain is GAGVSQSPRYKVTKRGQDVALRCDPISGHVSLYWYRQALGQGPEFLTYFNYEAQQDKSGLPNDRFSAERPEGSISTLTIQRTEQRDSAMYRCASSLETSESEQYFGPGTRLTVT.

The chain is built from TRBV19 and TRBJ2-2, with D perhaps matching TRBD1 (5 bases). V lost 5 bases, J lost 5 bases, and 15 bases lay in between. This CDR3 has 15 residues. Germline lookup yields CDR1 LNHDA and CDR2 SQIVND (reference sequence). The CDR3 bases are TGTGCCAGTAGTTCGGGCGCAGCAGGGACCGGGGAGCTGTTTTTT. Protein: CASSSGAAGTGELFF.